What follows is one T cell receptor beta chain and its context. The antigen is not known. An end of the junction does not agree with germline; a read error may underlie this. CD4+ cells underwent separation, giving CD45RA+ naive and CD45RA-negative memory subsets. The data originate from a study of shared clonotypes between healthy human individuals. The overall study: Donor composition was two women and a few men, aged 18 to 49. Each donor contributed plates that comprised three CD4 naive, three CD4 memory, two CD8 naive and one CD8 memory.

Study-wide results and limits: Since donors were few, the genetic and exposure-history diversity represented was limited.

The germline V gene has CDR1 SGHTA and CDR2 FQGNSA. This CDR3 contains 15 residues. Assay used: immunoSEQ multiplex PCR; TCRdb lists only in-frame clones, some missing. Altogether about 2.5 million clones are present, less than 95% being singletons, with the ten largest covering approximately 0.41%. The receptor's source is a man between 18 and 29 years old in good health. Some clones in this sample may be carry-over from other donors' samples. The sample consisted of naive CD4+ T cells from PBMCs. The sample's subset: CD45RA+ positively selected. The gene calls are TRBV7-2 and TRBJ1-3; D is undetermined. The CDR3 sequence: CASSLVRTGLPREDF. The DNA of the CDR3 is TGTGCCAGCAGCTTAGTCCGGACGGGCCTACCCCGGGAGGATTTT.